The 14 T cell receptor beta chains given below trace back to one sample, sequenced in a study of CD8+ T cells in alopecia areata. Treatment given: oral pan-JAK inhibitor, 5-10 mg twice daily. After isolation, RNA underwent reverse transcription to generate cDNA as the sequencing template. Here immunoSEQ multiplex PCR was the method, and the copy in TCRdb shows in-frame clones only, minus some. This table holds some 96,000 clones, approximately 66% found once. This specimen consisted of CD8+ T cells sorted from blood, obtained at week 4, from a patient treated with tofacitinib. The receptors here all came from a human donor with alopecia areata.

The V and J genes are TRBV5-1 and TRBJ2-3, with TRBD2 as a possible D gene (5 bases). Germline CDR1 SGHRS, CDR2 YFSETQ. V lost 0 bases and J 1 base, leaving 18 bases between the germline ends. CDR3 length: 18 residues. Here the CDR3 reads CASSLERVGSLGTDTQYF. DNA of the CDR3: TGCGCCAGCAGCTTGGAGAGGGTTGGGAGTCTGGGCACAGATACGCAGTATTTT.

CDR3 sequence (DNA): TGTGCCAGCAGCCCCATCTCCGGCCGGCAGGGTTCCTACGAGCAGTACTTC. Its translation: CASSPISGRQGSYEQYF. The chain is built from TRBV7-9 and TRBJ2-7, with a weak D call TRBD1 (5 bases). CDR3 size: 17 residues. V was shortened by 5 bases and J by 1 base, with 21 bases between the two germline ends. Germline V lookup: CDR1 SEHNR, CDR2 FQNEAQ (reference sequence).

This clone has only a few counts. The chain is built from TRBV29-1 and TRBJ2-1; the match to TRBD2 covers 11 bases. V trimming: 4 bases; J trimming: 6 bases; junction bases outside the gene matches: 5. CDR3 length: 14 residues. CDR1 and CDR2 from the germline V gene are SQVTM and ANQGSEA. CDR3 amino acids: CSVAGLAGGNEQFF. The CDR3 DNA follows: TGCAGCGTTGCAGGCCTAGCGGGAGGCAATGAGCAGTTCTTC.

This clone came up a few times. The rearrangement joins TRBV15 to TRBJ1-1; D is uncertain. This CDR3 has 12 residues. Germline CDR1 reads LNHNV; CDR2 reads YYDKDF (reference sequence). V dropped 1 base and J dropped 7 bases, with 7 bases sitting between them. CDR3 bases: TGTGCCACCAGCAGAGGTGACGGTGAAGCTTTCTTT. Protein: CATSRGDGEAFF.

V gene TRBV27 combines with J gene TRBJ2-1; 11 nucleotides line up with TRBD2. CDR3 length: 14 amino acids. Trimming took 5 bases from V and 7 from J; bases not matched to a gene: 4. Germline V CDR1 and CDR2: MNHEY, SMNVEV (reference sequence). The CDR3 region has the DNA TGTGCCAGCAGTATGGGACTAGCGGCAAATGAGCAGTTCTTC. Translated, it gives CASSMGLAANEQFF.

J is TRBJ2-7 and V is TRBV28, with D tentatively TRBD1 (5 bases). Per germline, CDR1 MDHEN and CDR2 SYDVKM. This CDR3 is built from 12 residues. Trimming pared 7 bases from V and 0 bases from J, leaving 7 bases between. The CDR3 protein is CASMTVSYEQYF. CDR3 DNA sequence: TGTGCCAGCATGACAGTCTCCTACGAGCAGTACTTC.

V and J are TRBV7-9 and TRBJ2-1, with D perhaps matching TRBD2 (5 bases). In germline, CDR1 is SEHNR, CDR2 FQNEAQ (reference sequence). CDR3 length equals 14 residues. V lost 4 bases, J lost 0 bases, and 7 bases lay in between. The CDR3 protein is CASSYEGSYNEQFF. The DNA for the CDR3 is TGTGCCAGCAGCTACGAGGGCTCCTACAATGAGCAGTTCTTC.

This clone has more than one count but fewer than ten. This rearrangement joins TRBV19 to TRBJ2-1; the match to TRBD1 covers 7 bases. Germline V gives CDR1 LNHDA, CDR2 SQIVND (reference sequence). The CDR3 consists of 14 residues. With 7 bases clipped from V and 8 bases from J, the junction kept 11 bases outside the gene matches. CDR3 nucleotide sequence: TGTGCCAGTAATTACATGACAGGGTTCGATGAGCAGTTCTTC. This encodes CASNYMTGFDEQFF.

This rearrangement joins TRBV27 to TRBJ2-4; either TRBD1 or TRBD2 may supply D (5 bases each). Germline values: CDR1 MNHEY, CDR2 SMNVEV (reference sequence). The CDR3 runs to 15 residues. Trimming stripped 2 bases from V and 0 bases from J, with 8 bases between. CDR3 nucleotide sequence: TGTGCCAGCAGTTTAGGGGGATTAGCCAAAAACATTCAGTACTTC. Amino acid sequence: CASSLGGLAKNIQYF.

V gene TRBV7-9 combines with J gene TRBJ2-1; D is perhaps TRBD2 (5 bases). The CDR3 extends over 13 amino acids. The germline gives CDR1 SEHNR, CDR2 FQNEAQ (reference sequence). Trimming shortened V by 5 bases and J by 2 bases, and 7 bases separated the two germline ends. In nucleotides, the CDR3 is TGTGCCAGCAGCACTAGTACCTACAATGAGCAGTTCTTC. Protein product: CASSTSTYNEQFF.

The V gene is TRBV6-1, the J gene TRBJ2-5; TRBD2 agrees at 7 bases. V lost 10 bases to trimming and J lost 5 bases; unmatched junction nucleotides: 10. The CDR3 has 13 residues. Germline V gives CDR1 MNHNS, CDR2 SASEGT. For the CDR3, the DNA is TGTGCCACATGGGAAAGCGGGATGGAGACCCAGTACTTC. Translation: CATWESGMETQYF.

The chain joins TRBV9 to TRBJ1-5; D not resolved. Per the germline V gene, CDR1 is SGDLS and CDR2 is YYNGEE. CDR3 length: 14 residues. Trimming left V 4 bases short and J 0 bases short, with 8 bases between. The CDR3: CASSNSNSNQPQHF. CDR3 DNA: TGTGCCAGCAGCAACAGTAATAGCAATCAGCCCCAGCATTTT. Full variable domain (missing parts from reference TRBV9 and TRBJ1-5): DSGVTQTPKHLITATGQRVTLRCSPRSGDLSVYWYQQSLDQGLQFLIQYYNGEERAKGNILERFSAQQFPDLHSELNLSSLELGDSALYFCASSNSNSNQPQHFGDGTRLSIL.

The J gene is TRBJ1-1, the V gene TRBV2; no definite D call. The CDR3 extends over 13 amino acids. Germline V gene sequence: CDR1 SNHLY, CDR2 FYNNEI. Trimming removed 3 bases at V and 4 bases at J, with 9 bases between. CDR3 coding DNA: TGTGCCAGCAGTGATACGAAGGGCACTGAAGCTTTCTTT. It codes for CASSDTKGTEAFF.

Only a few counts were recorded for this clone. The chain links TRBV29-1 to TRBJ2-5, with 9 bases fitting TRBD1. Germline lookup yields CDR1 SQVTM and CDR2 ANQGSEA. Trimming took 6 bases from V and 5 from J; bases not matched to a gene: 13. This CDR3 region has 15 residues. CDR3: CSVSPPTGGLETQYF. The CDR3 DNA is TGCAGCGTCTCACCCCCCACAGGGGGCCTTGAGACCCAGTACTTC.